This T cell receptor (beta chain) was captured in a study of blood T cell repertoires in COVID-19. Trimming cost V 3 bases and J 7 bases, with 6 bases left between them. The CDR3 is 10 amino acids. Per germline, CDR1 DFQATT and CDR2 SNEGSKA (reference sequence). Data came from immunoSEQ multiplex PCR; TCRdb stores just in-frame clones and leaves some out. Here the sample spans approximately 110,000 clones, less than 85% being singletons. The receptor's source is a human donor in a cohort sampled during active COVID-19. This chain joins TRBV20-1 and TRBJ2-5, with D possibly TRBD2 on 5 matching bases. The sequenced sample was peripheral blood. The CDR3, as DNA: TGCAGTGCTAGTCGGGGGACCCAGTACTTC. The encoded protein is CSASRGTQYF.